A single sample is the source of the 20 T cell receptor beta chains below, sequenced in a study of T-cell memory formation after mild COVID-19. TCRdb itself ran the 5' RACE reads through MiXCR, one entry per CDR3 protein. Among about 110,000 distinct CDR3 sequences listed, around 12% were seen once. The sequencing sample was made of PBMCs or a T cell subset sorted from them (not recorded which). The receptor source for this set is an adult woman who had mild COVID-19 (a few samples of this study predate the infection). Cell type and time point are not known.

In its sample, this clonotype was seen many times. The CDR3 protein is CSVGSGTGTDTQYF. For the CDR3, the DNA is TGCAGCGTAGGATCCGGGACAGGCACAGATACGCAGTATTTT. The chain has TRBV29-1 and TRBJ2-3, with 7 bases fitting TRBD1. The CDR3 extends over 14 amino acids. The V gene end was trimmed by 6 bases and the J gene end by 1 base; junction bases not matched to a gene: 7. Germline loops: CDR1 SQVTM, CDR2 ANQGSEA.

This clonotype occurred many times. The rearrangement joins TRBV4-3 to TRBJ2-6, with D tentatively TRBD1 (6 bases). The CDR3 runs to 16 residues. Looked up from germline, CDR1 is LGHNA and CDR2 is YSLEER. The V end was cut by 0 bases, the J end by 2 bases, with 8 bases between. The CDR3 loop reads CASSQDTGTGANVLTF. The CDR3 DNA reads as TGCGCCAGCAGCCAAGATACAGGGACTGGGGCCAACGTCCTGACTTTC.

The J gene is TRBJ2-1, the V gene TRBV15, with TRBD2 matching 15 bases. Trimming removed 5 bases from V and 3 bases from J; junction bases left unmatched: 2. Germline loops: CDR1 LNHNV, CDR2 YYDKDF (reference sequence). The CDR3 has 16 amino acids. The CDR3: CATSEGLAGGYNEQFF. In DNA, the CDR3 is TGTGCCACCAGCGAGGGACTAGCGGGGGGCTACAATGAGCAGTTCTTC.

The chain has TRBV12-5 and TRBJ2-1; the D is unclear. Germline assignment: CDR1 LGHNT and CDR2 FRNRAP. The CDR3 has 11 amino acids. Trimming stripped 10 bases from V and 7 bases from J, with 11 bases between. Here the CDR3 reads CATSLGNEQFF. DNA for the CDR3: TGTGCTACGTCCCTCGGGAATGAGCAGTTCTTC.

This sequence joins TRBV6-2 or TRBV6-3 and TRBJ2-5; TRBD1 aligns across 8 bases. This CDR3 is built from 16 residues. The V segment lost 5 bases and the J segment 5 bases; nucleotides outside the gene matches: 13. Germline CDR1 and CDR2: MNHEY and SVGEGT. The CDR3 coding sequence is TGTGCCAGCAGTCAAATTCAGGGGGCGTTGATCGAGACCCAGTACTTC. The encoded protein is CASSQIQGALIETQYF.

For this clonotype: One end of the junction varies from germline; a read error may be responsible. This chain's CDR3 is CASSLPGELLF. In DNA, the CDR3 is TGTGCCAGCAGTCTTCCCGGGGAGCTGCTTTTT. The chain links TRBV7-2 to TRBJ2-2; D is perhaps TRBD2 (5 bases). This CDR3 has 11 amino acids. CDR1 is SGHTA and CDR2 is FQGNSA in the germline V gene.

This clonotype turned up a few times. V gene TRBV13 combines with J gene TRBJ2-7; D gene unclear. V lost 5 bases and J 0 bases, leaving 5 bases between the germline ends. The CDR3 runs 12 residues. Germline CDR1 PRHDT, CDR2 FYEKMQ (reference sequence). As DNA, the CDR3 is TGTGCCAGCAGCACGACCTCCTACGAGCAGTACTTC. Amino acid sequence: CASSTTSYEQYF.

This clonotype was seen a handful of times. The genes are TRBV12-3 or TRBV12-4 and TRBJ2-2, with D perhaps TRBD2 (5 bases). The CDR3 has 14 amino acids. The V gene lost 5 bases and the J gene lost 6 bases, with 13 bases spanning the gap. CDR3 DNA sequence: TGTGCCAGCAGTCCTCCGCTGAGGGCCGGGGAGCTGTTTTTT. It codes for CASSPPLRAGELFF.

This clonotype was counted ten times or more. The chain combines TRBV4-3 with TRBJ2-1; TRBD1 matches 9 bases. CDR1 is LGHNA, CDR2 YSLEER, per germline. Trimming took 0 bases from V and 3 from J; bases not matched to a gene: 3. The CDR3 is 16 amino acids. CDR3 DNA sequence: TGCGCCAGCAGCCAAGACCGACAGGGGGTCTACAATGAGCAGTTCTTC. Encoded protein: CASSQDRQGVYNEQFF.

This chain links TRBV13 with TRBJ2-3, with D possibly matching TRBD2 (6 bases). Per the germline V gene, CDR1 is PRHDT and CDR2 is FYEKMQ (reference sequence). This CDR3 contains 13 residues. Deletions cut 4 bases from V and 4 bases from J, with 9 bases between. CDR3 DNA sequence: TGTGCCAGCAGCTCGACTAGACCAGATACGCAGTATTTT. It specifies CASSSTRPDTQYF.

V usage is TRBV7-6 and J usage is TRBJ2-1; D is perhaps TRBD1 (5 bases). There are 14 residues in the CDR3. V lost 5 bases, J lost 5 bases, and 13 bases lay in between. Germline CDR1 is SGHVS and CDR2 is FNYEAQ. The CDR3 DNA reads TGTGCCAGCAGCGAACAGGACGGAGACAATGAGCAGTTCTTC. It specifies CASSEQDGDNEQFF. The full variable domain, rest sourced from reference TRBV7-6 and TRBJ2-1, is GAGVSQSPRYKVTKRGQDVALRCDPISGHVSLYWYRQALGQGPEFLTYFNYEAQQDKSGLPNDRFSAERPEGSISTLTIQRTEQRDSAMYRCASSEQDGDNEQFFGPGTRLTVL.

In its sample, this clonotype was seen many times. The V gene is TRBV20-1, the J gene TRBJ2-1; 8 positions match TRBD2. In germline, CDR1 is DFQATT, CDR2 SNEGSKA (reference sequence). CDR3 length: 15 residues. Germline trimming cut 3 bases from V and 4 bases from J; bases unmatched to any gene: 8. The CDR3 DNA is TGCAGTGCTAGGCTCGGGAGGGCCCCTTACAATGAGCAGTTCTTC. Translated, it gives CSARLGRAPYNEQFF.

The CDR3 is CASSEGGELMNTEAFF. CDR3 sequence (DNA): TGTGCCAGCAGTGAGGGAGGGGAGTTGATGAACACTGAAGCTTTCTTT. This chain uses TRBV6-2 or TRBV6-3 with TRBJ1-1, with TRBD1 as a possible D gene (5 bases). Germline CDR1 and CDR2: MNHEY and SVGEGT. The CDR3 contains 16 residues. V was shortened by 5 bases and J by 0 bases, with 16 bases between the two germline ends.

The chain joins TRBV4-1 to TRBJ2-7; a weak D match, TRBD1 (6 bases). Trimming took 2 bases from V and 0 from J, leaving 11 bases between them. CDR3 length equals 15 residues. Per germline, CDR1 MGHRA and CDR2 YSYEKL. The CDR3 DNA is TGCGCCAGCAGCCAACGGCAGGGGAGCTCCTACGAGCAGTACTTC. Its protein is CASSQRQGSSYEQYF.

In this sample, this clonotype turned up a few times. CDR3 DNA sequence: TGTGCCAGCAGTGGCCCGCAGCTTCGGGCAGATACGCAGTATTTT. Its translation: CASSGPQLRADTQYF. The genes are TRBV12-3 or TRBV12-4 and TRBJ2-3; D is undetermined. Trimming shortened V by 5 bases and J by 4 bases, and 16 bases separated the two germline ends. The CDR3 extends over 15 amino acids.

This clonotype was seen ten or more times. The V gene is TRBV12-3 or TRBV12-4, the J gene TRBJ2-1; D is unclear. Deletions cut 3 bases from V and 2 bases from J, with 5 bases between. The CDR3 runs 13 residues. CDR3 amino acids: CASSFLAYNEQFF. CDR3 coding DNA: TGTGCCAGCAGTTTTTTGGCCTACAATGAGCAGTTCTTC.

This clonotype was detected many times. This chain connects TRBV29-1 to TRBJ2-7; maybe TRBD2 (5 bases). Germline V gives CDR1 SQVTM, CDR2 ANQGSEA. The CDR3 spans 13 residues. V was cut by 3 bases and J by 1 base, with 10 bases left in between. The CDR3 sequence: CSVEDSFSYEQYF. As DNA, the CDR3 is TGCAGCGTTGAGGACTCCTTTTCCTACGAGCAGTACTTC.

CDR3 sequence: CATSDLPRTGGASDTQYF. The CDR3 coding sequence is TGTGCCACCAGTGATTTGCCGAGGACAGGGGGCGCATCAGATACGCAGTATTTT. The genes are TRBV24-1 and TRBJ2-3; TRBD1 matches 11 bases. CDR1 and CDR2 (germline): KGHDR, SFDVKD. V shed 0 bases, J shed 4 bases, and the junction held 8 bases outside the gene matches. CDR3 length: 18 amino acids.

The CDR3 spells CASSEDGRMGDGYTF. CDR3 sequence (DNA): TGTGCCAGCAGTGAGGATGGACGAATGGGGGATGGCTACACCTTC. The chain uses TRBV2 and TRBJ1-2; D possibly corresponds to TRBD1 (5 bases). CDR3 length equals 15 residues. Per the germline V gene, CDR1 is SNHLY and CDR2 is FYNNEI. The ends were cut back, 3 bases at V and 6 bases at J, with 17 bases in the middle.

V and J are TRBV14 and TRBJ2-7, with 11 bases aligning to TRBD1. Looked up from germline, CDR1 is SGHDN and CDR2 is FVKESK. This CDR3 contains 15 residues. Germline trimming cut 4 bases from V and 2 bases from J; bases unmatched to any gene: 4. The CDR3 reads CASSPRGQGAYEQYF. In nucleotides, the CDR3 is TGTGCCAGCAGCCCCCGGGGACAGGGGGCCTACGAGCAGTACTTC.